This TCR beta chain originates from a study of cytomegalovirus exposure and HLA in healthy donors. The study ran its PCR with 60 Vbeta and 13 Jbeta primers. Here immunoSEQ multiplex PCR was the method, and the copy in TCRdb shows in-frame clones only, minus some. This sample yields approximately 180,000 clones, of which 75% to 90% are seen a single time; around 7% belongs to the top ten. V was shortened by 1 base and J by 1 base, with 6 bases between the two germline ends. CDR1 and CDR2 from the germline V gene are SNHLY and FYNNEI. CDR3 length: 14 amino acids. The source material was PBMCs. The source of this sequence is a man between 25 and 39 years old in good health and CMV-seropositive. This chain uses TRBV2 with TRBJ2-3; no firm D call. The chain's CDR3 is CASSEGLRTDTQYF. In nucleotides, the CDR3 is TGTGCCAGCAGTGAAGGACTTCGCACAGATACGCAGTATTTT. Supplemented by reference TRBV2 and TRBJ2-3, the full variable domain reads EPEVTQTPSHQVTQMGQEVILRCVPISNHLYFYWYRQILGQKVEFLVSFYNNEISEKSEIFDDQFSVERPDGSNFTLKIRSTKLEDSAMYFCASSEGLRTDTQYFGPGTRLTVL.